This entry lists 31 T cell receptor beta chains sequenced from one sample in a study of blood T cell repertoires in COVID-19. The table came from immunoSEQ multiplex PCR; TCRdb's copy has only in-frame clones and leaves some out. The sample gives about 100,000 clones, around four fifths of which show up once; around 10% is in the top ten. Source material: peripheral blood. The receptors stem from a woman between 70 and 85 years old with acute or convalescent COVID-19.

V and J are TRBV2 and TRBJ1-5; D is perhaps TRBD1 (5 bases). The CDR3 runs 17 residues. CDR1 SNHLY and CDR2 FYNNEI come from the germline V gene. Trimming removed 1 base from V and 8 bases from J, with 21 bases in between. The CDR3 DNA reads as TGTGCCAGCAGTGAAGAAAGGGCAGGGAAGATGAATAAGCCCCAGCATTTT. This gives the protein CASSEERAGKMNKPQHF.

This clone was seen only a few times. The chain carries TRBV2 and TRBJ1-1; 8 nucleotides match TRBD1. The CDR3 loop spans 15 amino acids. Germline assignment: CDR1 SNHLY and CDR2 FYNNEI. With V trimmed by 8 bases and J by 1 base, 9 bases remained unmatched. CDR3 loop: CASAPVTGGNTEAFF. In nucleotides, the CDR3 is TGTGCCAGCGCGCCCGTAACAGGGGGGAACACTGAAGCTTTCTTT.

The gene calls are TRBV18 and TRBJ2-2; D may be TRBD1 (6 bases). This CDR3 contains 15 residues. Per germline, CDR1 KGHSH and CDR2 LQKENI. V dropped 9 bases and J dropped 0 bases, with 14 bases sitting between them. This CDR3 is CASRTGLSNTGELFF. CDR3 bases: TGTGCCAGTCGCACAGGGTTATCGAACACCGGGGAGCTGTTTTTT.

In DNA, the CDR3 is TGCAGCGTAGAACCGGGACAGAGCACAGATACGCAGTATTTT. The encoded protein is CSVEPGQSTDTQYF. The chain couples TRBV29-1 to TRBJ2-3; the match to TRBD1 covers 7 bases. CDR1 SQVTM and CDR2 ANQGSEA come from the germline V gene. This CDR3 comprises 14 residues. After removal of 6 bases from V and 0 bases from J, the junction contained 6 bases not matched to a gene.

V is TRBV11-2 and J is TRBJ1-1, with 7 bases identical to TRBD1. The CDR3 has 15 residues. V shed 1 base, J shed 7 bases, and the junction held 9 bases outside the gene matches. CDR1 SGHAT and CDR2 FQNNGV come from the germline V gene. The CDR3: CASSLVRQGGSEAFF. The DNA for the CDR3 is TGTGCCAGCAGCTTAGTGCGGCAGGGGGGAAGTGAAGCTTTCTTT.

This chain joins TRBV3-1 (or the pseudogene TRBV3-2) and TRBJ1-4; tentatively, D is TRBD1 (6 bases). V dropped 4 bases and J dropped 4 bases, with 19 bases sitting between them. Germline loops: CDR1 LGHDT, CDR2 YNNKEL (reference sequence). This CDR3 is 17 amino acids long. The CDR3 DNA follows: TGTGCCAGCAGCCCATCAGGGGTCCCTGGAAGTAATGAAAAACTGTTTTTT. Translating it yields CASSPSGVPGSNEKLFF.

This chain links TRBV19 with TRBJ1-1; 10 bases match TRBD1. Trimming at V came to 7 bases and at J to 5 bases, leaving 10 bases not matched to a gene. The germline CDR1 and CDR2 sequences are LNHDA and SQIVND (reference sequence). The length of the CDR3 is 15 residues. For the CDR3, the DNA is TGTGCCAGTACCCAGAGACAGGGGGCGAGGACTGAAGCTTTCTTT. Its translation: CASTQRQGARTEAFF.

The chain couples TRBV7-9 to TRBJ2-5, with 9 nucleotides matching TRBD1. CDR3 length: 16 residues. The J segment lost 5 bases and the V segment lost 3 bases, leaving 10 bases of the junction unmatched. Germline values: CDR1 SEHNR, CDR2 FQNEAQ (reference sequence). The CDR3 region is CASSFPRGQGQETQYF. The CDR3 nucleotides read TGTGCCAGCAGCTTTCCCCGGGGACAGGGACAGGAGACCCAGTACTTC.

This rearrangement joins TRBV10-1 to TRBJ1-3; D is ambiguous. Germline CDR1 WNHNN, CDR2 SYGVQD (reference sequence). V lost 0 bases and J lost 0, with 12 bases in between. This CDR3 is 17 amino acids long. The CDR3, as DNA: TGCGCCAGCAGTGAGTCGCCATCCCCGCGCTCTGGAAACACCATATATTTT. This gives the protein CASSESPSPRSGNTIYF.

This sequence joins TRBV3-1 (or the pseudogene TRBV3-2) and TRBJ1-1, with TRBD1 as a possible D gene (5 bases). Germline V gene data show CDR1 as LGHDT and CDR2 as YNNKEL (reference sequence). This CDR3 is built from 13 residues. Trimming removed 4 bases from V and 1 base from J, with 7 bases in between. The chain's CDR3 is CASSLRENTEAFF. The CDR3 DNA reads TGTGCCAGCAGCCTCAGGGAGAACACTGAAGCTTTCTTT.

There are a few counts of this clone. The chain couples TRBV12-5 to TRBJ2-2; D gene ambiguous. The germline gives CDR1 LGHNT, CDR2 FRNRAP. This CDR3 comprises 12 residues. V was cut by 3 bases and J by 7 bases, with 6 bases left in between. The CDR3 bases are TGTGCTAGTGGTTTAAGTAGCGGGGAGCTGTTTTTT. It translates to CASGLSSGELFF.

The chain carries TRBV18 and TRBJ1-4; 10 nucleotides match TRBD1. The germline V gene encodes CDR1 KGHSH and CDR2 LQKENI. The CDR3 has 18 amino acids. J gave up 5 bases and V 3 bases, and 12 bases lay outside the gene matches. The CDR3 reads CASSPGTGEWWSNEKLFF. Here the CDR3 DNA reads TGTGCCAGCTCACCCGGGACAGGGGAGTGGTGGTCAAATGAAAAACTGTTTTTT.

The genes are TRBV6-2 or TRBV6-3 and TRBJ1-1; D not certain. The CDR3 loop spans 13 amino acids. CDR1 is MNHEY and CDR2 is SVGEGT in the germline V gene. V was cut by 5 bases and J by 3 bases, with 10 bases left in between. CDR3 sequence (DNA): TGTGCCAGCAGTCCGGGAAGCTACACTGAAGCTTTCTTT. Translated, it gives CASSPGSYTEAFF.

The gene calls are TRBV27 and TRBJ1-2, with TRBD1 matching over 8 bases. Per germline, CDR1 MNHEY and CDR2 SMNVEV (reference sequence). CDR3 size: 14 residues. J gave up 7 bases and V 2 bases, and 6 bases lay outside the gene matches. The CDR3 DNA sequence: TGTGCCAGCAGTTTACTGGACAGGGACGGTGGCTACACCTTC. This codes for CASSLLDRDGGYTF.

The chain links TRBV18 to TRBJ2-3; 10 nucleotides agree with TRBD2. V gave up 3 bases and J gave up 6 bases; unmatched junction bases: 9. Looked up from germline, CDR1 is KGHSH and CDR2 is LQKENI. The CDR3 covers 16 residues. In DNA form, the CDR3 reads TGTGCCAGCTCACCTTTACTAGCGGGGTTTGGTGATACGCAGTATTTT. The encoded protein is CASSPLLAGFGDTQYF.

This chain connects TRBV30 to TRBJ1-6, with D perhaps TRBD1 (5 bases). Germline-derived CDR1 and CDR2 are GTSNPN and SVGIG (reference sequence). CDR3 size: 13 residues. V was clipped by 6 bases and J by 4 bases, with 10 bases between them. Here the CDR3 reads CACVQVYNSPLHF. CDR3 DNA: TGTGCCTGCGTACAGGTGTATAATTCACCCCTCCACTTT.

The chain links TRBV19 to TRBJ1-1, with D perhaps TRBD1 (6 bases). Germline V gene data show CDR1 as LNHDA and CDR2 as SQIVND (reference sequence). This CDR3 has 15 amino acids. V lost 4 bases to trimming and J lost 0 bases, with 12 bases between them. CDR3 in amino acids: CASSKLGQLNTEAFF. In nucleotides, the CDR3 is TGTGCCAGTAGTAAATTGGGACAACTGAACACTGAAGCTTTCTTT.

This clone appeared a single time. The chain is built from TRBV2 and TRBJ1-2; D unresolved. Germline V gene data show CDR1 as SNHLY and CDR2 as FYNNEI. Trimming removed 3 bases from V and 1 base from J, with 9 bases in between. This CDR3 has 14 amino acids. In nucleotides, the CDR3 is TGTGCCAGCAGTGATGAACAGATTAACTATGGCTACACCTTC. Protein product: CASSDEQINYGYTF.

The chain has TRBV5-4 and TRBJ1-2, with 10 positions matching TRBD1. Germline lookup yields CDR1 SGHNT and CDR2 YYREEE (reference sequence). This CDR3 has 15 amino acids. V was clipped by 3 bases and J by 0 bases; unmatched bases: 2. The CDR3 loop is CASSSGTGANYGYTF. In DNA form, the CDR3 reads TGTGCCAGCAGCTCTGGGACAGGGGCTAACTATGGCTACACCTTC.

The chain is built from TRBV6-1 and TRBJ1-1, with no clear D. This CDR3 is 12 amino acids long. Trimming cost V 3 bases and J 3 bases, with 5 bases left between them. Germline loops: CDR1 MNHNS, CDR2 SASEGT. The chain's CDR3 is CASSDGDTEAFF. The CDR3 bases are TGTGCCAGCAGTGACGGGGACACTGAAGCTTTCTTT.

The chain links TRBV3-1 (or the pseudogene TRBV3-2) to TRBJ1-2; TRBD1 aligns across 10 bases. The V gene's germline CDR1 is LGHDT and CDR2 YNNKEL (reference sequence). The CDR3 sequence is 12 residues long. With V trimmed by 9 bases and J by 4 bases, 2 bases remained unmatched. The CDR3 DNA is TGTGCCAGTTGGGACAGGGGCTATGGCTACACCTTC. Translating it yields CASWDRGYGYTF.

This clone turned up a few times. The chain couples TRBV7-2 to TRBJ2-2; D unresolved. Per germline, CDR1 SGHTA and CDR2 FQGNSA. The CDR3 extends over 13 amino acids. V was pared by 4 bases and J by 6 bases, with 9 bases between. The CDR3 sequence is CASSSQVAGELFF. The CDR3 DNA sequence: TGTGCCAGCAGCTCCCAGGTGGCCGGGGAGCTGTTTTTT.

This chain uses TRBV6-2 or TRBV6-3 with TRBJ1-2; D is perhaps TRBD1 (5 bases). Germline-derived CDR1 and CDR2 are MNHEY and SVGEGT. The CDR3 consists of 15 residues. V lost 5 bases and J 5 bases, leaving 18 bases between the germline ends. As DNA, the CDR3 is TGTGCCAGCAGTCGCCCACAGCAGCAGGGATATGGCTACACCTTC. Its translation: CASSRPQQQGYGYTF.

This chain uses TRBV7-8 with TRBJ1-5, with D possibly TRBD1 on 6 matching bases. V shed 5 bases and J shed 3 bases, with 14 bases lying between them. The V gene's germline CDR1 is SGHVS and CDR2 FQNEAQ. This CDR3 is 15 amino acids long. The CDR3 region has the DNA TGTGCCAGCAGCCAAGGGGGGGCGCCCAATCAGCCCCAGCATTTT. Protein sequence: CASSQGGAPNQPQHF.

The V call is TRBV18, the J call TRBJ1-5, with D perhaps matching TRBD1 (5 bases). The V and J ends lost 4 bases and 1 base respectively, with 20 bases between them. CDR1 and CDR2 from the germline V gene are KGHSH and LQKENI. This CDR3 has 18 residues. DNA of the CDR3: TGTGCCAGCTCACAATTACAAGCCAGCCAGGGAAGCAATCAGCCCCAGCATTTT. Its translation is CASSQLQASQGSNQPQHF.

This clone was seen a single time. This chain links TRBV29-1 with TRBJ1-1; TRBD1 matches at 8 bases. Germline V gene sequence: CDR1 SQVTM, CDR2 ANQGSEA. The CDR3 covers 13 residues. Trimming at V came to 6 bases and at J to 5 bases, leaving 8 bases not matched to a gene. CDR3 protein: CSVVQGAATEAFF. CDR3 in DNA: TGCAGCGTAGTTCAGGGGGCCGCAACTGAAGCTTTCTTT.

V gene TRBV30 combines with J gene TRBJ1-2; tentative D call: TRBD1 (5 bases). The CDR3 consists of 17 residues. Per the germline V gene, CDR1 is GTSNPN and CDR2 is SVGIG (reference sequence). V dropped 0 bases and J dropped 1 base, with 18 bases sitting between them. CDR3 sequence: CAWSVGISGGFNYGYTF. Written as DNA, the CDR3 is TGTGCCTGGAGTGTAGGGATCAGTGGGGGGTTTAACTATGGCTACACCTTC. Full variable domain (missing parts from reference TRBV30 and TRBJ1-2): SQTIHQWPATLVQPVGSPLSLECTVEGTSNPNLYWYRQAAGRGLQLLFYSVGIGQISSEVPQNLSASRPQDRQFILSSKKLLLSDSGFYLCAWSVGISGGFNYGYTFGSGTRLTVV.

The chain combines TRBV7-9 with TRBJ1-2; D uncertain. Germline CDR1 and CDR2: SEHNR and FQNEAQ (reference sequence). The germline V and J ends were trimmed by 4 bases and 8 bases, with 23 bases remaining between them. The CDR3 consists of 16 residues. The CDR3 nucleotides are TGTGCCAGCAGCTCCCACGGGCCAGCGGCGGAGTGGGGCTACACCTTC. Protein: CASSSHGPAAEWGYTF.

This chain joins TRBV6-5 and TRBJ1-2; TRBD1 matches 7 bases. The CDR3 extends over 14 amino acids. Trimming removed 6 bases from V and 0 bases from J; junction bases left unmatched: 4. Germline CDR1 reads MNHEY; CDR2 reads SVGAGI. CDR3 residues: CASSLTGANYGYTF. The CDR3 DNA reads TGTGCCAGCAGCTTAACAGGGGCTAACTATGGCTACACCTTC.

The DNA for the CDR3 is TGCGCCAGCAGCCTGAGGACAGAGAGCTACACCTTC. It is translated as CASSLRTESYTF. The V gene is TRBV5-1, the J gene TRBJ1-2; a weak D match, TRBD1 (6 bases). V was clipped by 4 bases and J by 9 bases, with 13 bases between them. CDR1 and CDR2 from the germline V gene are SGHRS and YFSETQ. The CDR3 has 12 residues. Full variable domain (outside the CDR3, taken from reference TRBV5-1 and TRBJ1-2): KAGVTQTPRYLIKTRGQQVTLSCSPISGHRSVSWYQQTPGQGLQFLFEYFSETQRNKGNFPGRFSGRQFSNSRSEMNVSTLELGDSALYLCASSLRTESYTFGSGTRLTVV.

The chain is built from TRBV7-2 and TRBJ2-1, with D perhaps TRBD1 (9 bases). The CDR3 is made up of 17 amino acids. V lost 5 bases and J 4 bases, leaving 21 bases between the germline ends. Per the germline V gene, CDR1 is SGHTA and CDR2 is FQGNSA. The CDR3 here is CASSPRGGQGGYNEQFF. CDR3 nucleotides: TGTGCCAGCAGCCCCCGGGGGGGACAGGGTGGATACAATGAGCAGTTCTTC.